The source of this T cell receptor beta chain is a study of T cell repertoires in cytomegalovirus infection. Overall study: The public TCR beta signatures pointed to both CMV infection and matching HLA type.

Germline loops: CDR1 SGHTA, CDR2 FQGNSA. The CDR3 has 14 residues. As concerns this clonotype: The antigen is undetermined. This could be a read error, since a much larger clone is one nucleotide away.

General study results and limits: It was HLA-C-restricted CMV-specific TCR beta clonotypes that dominated the response ex vivo. Identification of carriers of CMV plus the relevant HLA was performed using cumulative public TCR beta family frequency.

Each CDR3 protein gets one entry after TCRdb re-called the reads with MiXCR. The sample consists of 250,000 to 300,000 distinct CDR3 sequences, around 20% of them appearing once. The sequencing used cultured PBMCs, collected from culture after CMV antigen stimulation. The source of this sequence is a human donor in good health (CMV status not recorded). Some clones in this sample may be carry-over from other donors' samples. The chain recombines TRBV7-2 with TRBJ1-1; D uncertain. The CDR3 spells CASSYSDPNTEAIF. The CDR3 coding sequence is TGTGCCAGCAGCTATTCAGATCCGAACACTGAAGCTATCTTT.